A selection of T cell receptor beta chains follows, all from one sample in a study of shared clonotypes between healthy human individuals. Profiling relied on immunoSEQ multiplex PCR, and the TCRdb table lists in-frame clones only, not all of them. Of 550,000 to 700,000 clones in the sample, less than 80% were seen once. Sequencing used memory CD4+ T cells sorted from blood. The source is a woman in her twenties or thirties in good health. Each CDR3 is given with its conserved first and last residue. A D gene is named only where the DNA matches it firmly. Some rows mark clone size as missing; the rest say once, few, many or name a class of expanded clone.

V gene: TRBV30; J gene: TRBJ2-5; D gene: TRBD2; clone size: -; CDR3 protein: CAWSSVAGVGKTQYF; CDR3 DNA: TGTGCCTGGAGTTCGGTAGCGGGAGTTGGGAAGACCCAGTACTTC
V gene: TRBV6-5; J gene: TRBJ1-1; D gene: -; clone size: -; CDR3 protein: CASSYSSGSGGAFF; CDR3 DNA: TGTGCCAGCAGTTACTCGAGTGGGTCAGGAGGAGCTTTCTTT
V gene: TRBV18; J gene: TRBJ2-7; D gene: -; clone size: -; CDR3 protein: CASSPQSSEQYF; CDR3 DNA: TGTGCCAGCTCACCCCAATCCAGTGAGCAGTACTTC
V gene: TRBV5-6; J gene: TRBJ2-7; D gene: TRBD1; clone size: -; CDR3 protein: CASSFTFGQGSPYEQYF; CDR3 DNA: TGTGCCAGCAGCTTCACATTCGGACAGGGATCCCCCTACGAGCAGTACTTC
V gene: TRBV18; J gene: TRBJ2-1; D gene: -; clone size: -; CDR3 protein: CASSPDLSRVEQFF; CDR3 DNA: TGTGCCAGCTCACCGGACCTTAGCAGGGTTGAGCAGTTCTTC
V gene: TRBV19; J gene: TRBJ2-7; D gene: TRBD2; clone size: -; CDR3 protein: CASSQKTSGFSYEQYF; CDR3 DNA: TGTGCCAGTAGCCAAAAGACTAGCGGGTTCTCCTACGAGCAGTACTTC
V gene: TRBV6-5; J gene: TRBJ2-7; D gene: TRBD1; clone size: -; CDR3 protein: CASYSPDRAEQYF; CDR3 DNA: TGTGCCAGCTATAGCCCGGACAGGGCTGAGCAGTACTTC
V gene: TRBV19; J gene: TRBJ2-4; D gene: -; clone size: few; CDR3 protein: CASSGSGGWGIQYF; CDR3 DNA: TGTGCCAGTAGTGGGTCCGGAGGGTGGGGAATTCAGTACTTC
V gene: TRBV5-8; J gene: TRBJ2-1; D gene: TRBD2; clone size: -; CDR3 protein: CASSLRGLAGVREQFF; CDR3 DNA: TGTGCCAGCAGCCTGAGAGGACTAGCGGGAGTACGCGAGCAGTTCTTC
V gene: TRBV29-1; J gene: TRBJ2-7; D gene: -; clone size: -; CDR3 protein: CSVPGVSQYEQYF; CDR3 DNA: TGCAGCGTCCCGGGCGTATCACAGTACGAGCAGTACTTC
V gene: TRBV29-1; J gene: TRBJ2-7; D gene: TRBD2; clone size: -; CDR3 protein: CSAAREGLVDEQYF; CDR3 DNA: TGCAGCGCTGCGCGGGAGGGCCTCGTCGACGAGCAGTACTTC
V gene: TRBV27; J gene: TRBJ1-1; D gene: TRBD1; clone size: -; CDR3 protein: CASSFRSQGNTEAFF; CDR3 DNA: TGTGCCAGCAGTTTCAGATCACAGGGGAATACTGAAGCTTTCTTT
V gene: TRBV6-5; J gene: TRBJ2-5; D gene: -; clone size: -; CDR3 protein: CASSYDLRGETQYF; CDR3 DNA: TGTGCCAGCAGTTACGATTTACGGGGCGAGACCCAGTACTTC
V gene: TRBV19; J gene: TRBJ1-1; D gene: -; clone size: -; CDR3 protein: CASSIATGEAFF; CDR3 DNA: TGTGCCAGTAGTATCGCGACAGGCGAAGCTTTCTTT
V gene: TRBV14; J gene: TRBJ2-7; D gene: -; clone size: -; CDR3 protein: CASSQEPEQYF; CDR3 DNA: TGTGCCAGCAGCCAAGAACCCGAGCAGTACTTC
V gene: TRBV5-8; J gene: TRBJ2-7; D gene: -; clone size: -; CDR3 protein: CASSFAVHRTGISYEQYF; CDR3 DNA: TGTGCCAGCAGCTTCGCCGTACACCGGACGGGGATCTCCTACGAGCAGTACTTC
V gene: TRBV27; J gene: TRBJ2-7; D gene: TRBD1; clone size: once; CDR3 protein: CASRNQTGGLYEQYF; CDR3 DNA: TGTGCCAGCAGAAACCAGACAGGGGGGTTGTACGAGCAGTACTTC
V gene: TRBV5-1; J gene: TRBJ2-1; D gene: -; clone size: -; CDR3 protein: CASSSGTEGLNEQFF; CDR3 DNA: TGCGCCAGCAGCTCCGGGACGGAGGGCCTCAATGAGCAGTTCTTC
V gene: TRBV10-1; J gene: TRBJ2-1; D gene: -; clone size: -; CDR3 protein: CASSPKQGPYNEQFF; CDR3 DNA: TGCGCCAGCAGTCCTAAGCAAGGCCCCTACAATGAGCAGTTCTTC
V gene: TRBV5-1; J gene: TRBJ1-2; D gene: -; clone size: -; CDR3 protein: CASSFQGRGYTF; CDR3 DNA: TGCGCCAGCAGCTTTCAGGGGAGAGGCTACACCTTC
V gene: TRBV7-3; J gene: TRBJ2-7; D gene: -; clone size: -; CDR3 protein: CASSLRAGLSYEQYF; CDR3 DNA: TGTGCCAGCAGCTTGAGGGCGGGGCTCTCCTACGAGCAGTACTTC
V gene: TRBV30; J gene: TRBJ1-2; D gene: TRBD1; clone size: -; CDR3 protein: CAWSSSGQGQTTNYGYTF; CDR3 DNA: TGTGCCTGGAGTTCTTCTGGACAGGGGCAGACTACTAACTATGGCTACACCTTC
V gene: TRBV4-1; J gene: TRBJ2-3; D gene: -; clone size: few; CDR3 protein: CASSERGAGLTDTQYF; CDR3 DNA: TGCGCCAGCAGCGAGCGAGGGGCGGGACTCACAGATACGCAGTATTTT
V gene: TRBV7-2; J gene: TRBJ1-5; D gene: -; clone size: few; CDR3 protein: CASSLVGAVNQPQHF; CDR3 DNA: TGTGCCAGCAGCTTAGTGGGGGCCGTAAATCAGCCCCAGCATTTT
V gene: TRBV10-3; J gene: TRBJ1-3; D gene: TRBD1; clone size: -; CDR3 protein: CAIRPGQGSGNTIYF; CDR3 DNA: TGTGCCATCAGGCCGGGACAGGGGTCCGGAAACACCATATATTTT
V gene: TRBV2; J gene: TRBJ1-2; D gene: TRBD1; clone size: -; CDR3 protein: CASSEGQGAGYTF; CDR3 DNA: TGTGCCAGCAGTGAGGGGCAGGGGGCCGGCTACACCTTC
V gene: TRBV7-3; J gene: TRBJ2-1; D gene: -; clone size: -; CDR3 protein: CASSQTKVGPAFF; CDR3 DNA: TGTGCCAGCAGTCAAACAAAAGTCGGGCCCGCGTTCTTC
V gene: TRBV2; J gene: TRBJ2-3; D gene: TRBD2; clone size: -; CDR3 protein: CASSEGLAGDTQYF; CDR3 DNA: TGTGCCAGCAGTGAGGGACTAGCGGGAGATACGCAGTATTTT
V gene: TRBV7-2; J gene: TRBJ2-7; D gene: TRBD2; clone size: few; CDR3 protein: CASSLVSGASSYEQYF; CDR3 DNA: TGTGCCAGCAGCTTAGTGAGCGGGGCTAGCTCCTACGAGCAGTACTTC
V gene: TRBV28; J gene: TRBJ2-7; D gene: -; clone size: -; CDR3 protein: CASSVQGPTYEQYF; CDR3 DNA: TGTGCCAGCAGTGTACAGGGCCCTACCTACGAGCAGTACTTC
V gene: TRBV29-1; J gene: TRBJ2-1; D gene: TRBD2; clone size: few; CDR3 protein: CSYLGGLYNEQFF; CDR3 DNA: TGCAGCTATTTGGGGGGACTATACAATGAGCAGTTCTTC
V gene: TRBV27; J gene: TRBJ1-4; D gene: -; clone size: many; CDR3 protein: CASSSSFGSNEKLFF; CDR3 DNA: TGTGCCAGCAGTTCCTCGTTTGGGTCCAATGAAAAACTGTTTTTT
V gene: TRBV14; J gene: TRBJ2-1; D gene: -; clone size: -; CDR3 protein: CASSQGRTKEFF; CDR3 DNA: TGTGCCAGCAGCCAAGGCAGGACTAAGGAGTTCTTC